This T cell receptor beta chain was profiled in a study of T cell changes during pregnancy in multiple sclerosis. Clones were read by immunoSEQ multiplex PCR, and TCRdb kept only the in-frame ones, dropping some. The top ten clones hold 0.8% to 1% of a sample with fewer than 110,000 clones, almost 95% of them seen once. The V end lost 8 bases, the J end lost 0 bases, and 8 bases lay between the germline ends. There are 13 residues in the CDR3. Germline V gene lookup returns CDR1 MNHNY and CDR2 SVGAGI (reference sequence). The TCR sequence derives from a female donor with multiple sclerosis, enrolled in a pregnancy study. The source material was peripheral blood, sampled after pregnancy. The chain has TRBV6-6 and TRBJ2-1; no firm D call. The CDR3: CASGISSYNEQFF. Written as DNA, the CDR3 is TGTGCCAGCGGTATTAGCTCCTACAATGAGCAGTTCTTC.